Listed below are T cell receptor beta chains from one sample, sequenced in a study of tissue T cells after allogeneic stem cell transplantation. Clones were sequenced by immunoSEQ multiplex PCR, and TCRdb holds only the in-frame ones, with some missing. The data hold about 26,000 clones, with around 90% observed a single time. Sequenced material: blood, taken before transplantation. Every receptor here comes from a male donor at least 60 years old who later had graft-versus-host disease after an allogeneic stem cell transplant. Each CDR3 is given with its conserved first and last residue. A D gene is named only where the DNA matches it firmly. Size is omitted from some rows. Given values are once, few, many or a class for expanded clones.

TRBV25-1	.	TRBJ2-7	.	CASSEPRGPTEQYF	TGTGCCAGCAGTGAACCCCGCGGCCCCACCGAGCAGTACTTC
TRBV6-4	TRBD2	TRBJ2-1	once	CASSPGGNEQFF	TGTGCCAGCAGCCCCGGGGGGAATGAGCAGTTCTTC
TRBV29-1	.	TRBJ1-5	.	CSVGDGPQHF	TGCAGCGTGGGGGATGGGCCCCAGCATTTT
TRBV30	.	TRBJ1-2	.	CAWRRGGYTF	TGTGCCTGGAGGAGGGGCGGCTACACCTTC
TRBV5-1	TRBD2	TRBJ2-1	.	CASSLGRLAGYNEQFF	TGCGCCAGCAGCTTGGGCCGACTAGCGGGGTACAATGAGCAGTTCTTC
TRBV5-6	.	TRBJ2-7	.	CASSHAGTYFHSYEQYF	TGTGCCAGCAGCCATGCGGGTACCTACTTTCACTCCTACGAGCAGTACTTC
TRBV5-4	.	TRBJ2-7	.	CASSLVMGENYEQYF	TGTGCCAGCAGCTTGGTAATGGGAGAGAACTACGAGCAGTACTTC
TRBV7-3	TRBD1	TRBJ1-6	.	CASSLGQGNNSPLHF	TGTGCCAGCAGCTTAGGACAGGGGAATAATTCACCCCTCCACTTT
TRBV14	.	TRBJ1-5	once	CASSQRGGPQHF	TGTGCCAGCAGCCAAAGAGGGGGGCCCCAGCATTTT
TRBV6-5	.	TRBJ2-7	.	CASSYSSRNLYEQYF	TGTGCCAGCAGTTACTCTAGCAGAAACCTTTACGAGCAGTACTTC
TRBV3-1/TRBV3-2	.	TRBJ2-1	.	CASSQGFGSAYNEQFF	TGTGCCAGCAGCCAAGGTTTTGGCTCCGCCTACAATGAGCAGTTCTTC
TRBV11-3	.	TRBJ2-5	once	CASSLDYMQTQYF	TGTGCCAGCAGCCTGGACTATATGCAGACCCAGTACTTC
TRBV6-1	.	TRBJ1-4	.	CASSEPRGGPTNEKLFF	TGTGCCAGCAGTGAACCGAGGGGGGGGCCAACTAATGAAAAACTGTTTTTT
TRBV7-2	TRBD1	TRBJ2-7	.	CASSLDRGRLYEQYF	TGTGCCAGCAGCTTAGACAGGGGGCGACTATACGAGCAGTACTTC
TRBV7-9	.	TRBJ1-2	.	CASSFEAAVGGYTF	TGTGCCAGCAGCTTTGAGGCGGCTGTAGGGGGCTACACCTTC
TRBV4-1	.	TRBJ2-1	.	CASSQAPRTQEQFF	TGCGCCAGCAGCCAAGCCCCCCGGACGCAGGAGCAGTTCTTC
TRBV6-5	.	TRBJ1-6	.	CAIRTGSSYNSPLHF	TGTGCCATAAGGACGGGAAGCTCCTATAATTCACCCCTCCACTTT
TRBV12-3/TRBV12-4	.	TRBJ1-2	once	CASSPPISGYTF	TGTGCCAGCAGCCCCCCTATAAGTGGCTACACCTTC
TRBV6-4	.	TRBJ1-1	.	CASSPGTNMNTEAFF	TGTGCCAGCAGCCCCGGGACAAACATGAACACTGAAGCTTTCTTT
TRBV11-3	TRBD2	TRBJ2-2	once	CASSAGAGELFF	TGTGCCAGCAGCGCGGGAGCCGGGGAGCTGTTTTTT
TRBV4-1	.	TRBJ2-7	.	CASSPDTHREQYF	TGCGCCAGCAGCCCCGACACACACCGGGAGCAGTACTTC
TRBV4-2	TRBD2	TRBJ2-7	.	CASSLQPGLEMSYEQYF	TGTGCCAGCAGCCTTCAACCGGGACTAGAAATGTCCTACGAGCAGTACTTC
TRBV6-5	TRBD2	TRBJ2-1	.	CASRNSGDYYNEQFF	TGTGCCAGCAGGAACAGCGGGGACTACTACAATGAGCAGTTCTTC
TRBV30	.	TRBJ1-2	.	CAWNTGRGWNGYTF	TGTGCCTGGAATACGGGCAGGGGATGGAATGGCTACACCTTC
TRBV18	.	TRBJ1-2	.	CASSPRDIPEGYTF	TGTGCCAGCTCACCCCGGGACATCCCTGAGGGCTACACCTTC
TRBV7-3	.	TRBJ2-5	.	CASSPSSIETQYF	TGTGCCAGCAGCCCAAGCAGCATAGAGACCCAGTACTTC
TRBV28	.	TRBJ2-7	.	CASSLGNYEQYF	TGTGCCAGCAGTTTAGGTAACTACGAGCAGTACTTC
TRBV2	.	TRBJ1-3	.	CASSWDTGNTIYF	TGTGCCAGCAGTTGGGACACGGGAAACACCATATATTTT